The 23 T cell receptor beta chains in this list originate from one sample, sequenced in a study of T-cell reconstitution after alpha-beta-depleted transplantation in children. It was with unique molecular identifiers that the TCRbeta library was prepared. TCRdb re-analysed the PCR reads in MiXCR, keeping a single row per CDR3 protein. The sample consists of about 980,000 distinct CDR3 sequences, under 30% of them appearing once. The source material was PBMCs, mostly from graft donor cells, sampled 360 days after TCRalphabeta/CD19-depleted stem cell transplant. The receptor set was obtained from a boy in the first two years of life who had a stem cell transplant for SCID, so the T cells may come from the graft donor.

This chain links TRBV11-2 with TRBJ2-1, with D possibly matching TRBD1 (6 bases). This CDR3 spans 15 amino acids. Germline CDR1 and CDR2: SGHAT and FQNNGV. The V end lost 1 base, the J end lost 9 bases, and 16 bases lay between the germline ends. The CDR3, as DNA: TGTGCCAGCAGCTTAGCTAGTCGATGGGACACTGAGCAGTTCTTC. Protein product: CASSLASRWDTEQFF. The full variable domain, rest sourced from reference TRBV11-2 and TRBJ2-1, is EAGVAQSPRYKIIEKRQSVAFWCNPISGHATLYWYQQILGQGPKLLIQFQNNGVVDDSQLPKDRFSAERLKGVDSTLKIQPAKLEDSAVYLCASSLASRWDTEQFFGPGTRLTVL.

This sequence joins TRBV28 and TRBJ2-1, with D possibly matching TRBD2 (7 bases). The V end lost 6 bases, the J end lost 0 bases, and 18 bases lay between the germline ends. CDR3 length: 17 residues. Germline assignment: CDR1 MDHEN and CDR2 SYDVKM. DNA of the CDR3: TGTGCCAGCAGCCGGGGAGGCGGGGGCCGCTCCTACAATGAGCAGTTCTTC. Protein product: CASSRGGGGRSYNEQFF.

In nucleotides, the CDR3 is TGTGCCACCAGCAGAACCGGGGGGCCGGAGACCCAGTACTTC. It yields the protein CATSRTGGPETQYF. The rearrangement joins TRBV15 to TRBJ2-5; tentatively, D is TRBD2 (7 bases). This CDR3 spans 14 amino acids. CDR1 is LNHNV, CDR2 YYDKDF, per germline (reference sequence). V dropped 2 bases and J dropped 5 bases, with 12 bases sitting between them.

This clonotype was observed a few times. The chain links TRBV20-1 to TRBJ2-3, with a possible D match to TRBD2 (6 bases). Germline V lookup: CDR1 DFQATT, CDR2 SNEGSKA (reference sequence). The CDR3 extends over 13 amino acids. Written as DNA, the CDR3 is TGCAGCGCGTGGGGGGAGAATACAGATACGCAGTATTTT. The encoded protein is CSAWGENTDTQYF.

This clonotype was seen a handful of times. This chain uses TRBV2 with TRBJ2-1; D may be TRBD1 (6 bases). The V end lost 2 bases, the J end lost 10 bases, and 18 bases lay between the germline ends. This CDR3 contains 15 residues. Germline loops: CDR1 SNHLY, CDR2 FYNNEI. The CDR3 spells CASSETGHGLGEQFF. CDR3 in DNA: TGTGCCAGCAGTGAAACGGGACATGGTTTAGGGGAGCAGTTCTTC.

This clonotype has more than one count but fewer than ten. This sequence joins TRBV6-5 and TRBJ2-5; D is ambiguous. CDR3 size: 12 residues. Germline V gives CDR1 MNHEY, CDR2 SVGAGI. V lost 8 bases and J lost 5, with 12 bases in between. The CDR3 DNA follows: TGTGCCAGCGGCCGGGTTCGGGAGACCCAGTACTTC. Protein: CASGRVRETQYF.

The rearrangement joins TRBV4-3 to TRBJ2-5; 8 bases are a match to TRBD2. This CDR3 spans 16 amino acids. V trimming: 1 base; J trimming: 5 bases; junction bases outside the gene matches: 9. Germline CDR1 reads LGHNA; CDR2 reads YSLEER. The CDR3 loop reads CASSQARGAGRETQYF. The CDR3 DNA reads as TGCGCCAGCAGCCAAGCGCGGGGGGCAGGTCGTGAGACCCAGTACTTC.

This clonotype appeared a few times. The chain is built from TRBV24-1 and TRBJ2-2, with 9 bases fitting TRBD1. Germline loops: CDR1 KGHDR, CDR2 SFDVKD. J lost 7 bases, V lost 3 bases, and 8 bases had no gene match. The CDR3 covers 16 residues. CDR3 sequence (DNA): TGTGCCACCAGTGATCCCGGGACAGGGAAGGGCGGGGAGCTGTTTTTT. This sequence encodes CATSDPGTGKGGELFF.

The sample holds a few counts of this clonotype. The rearrangement joins TRBV4-3 to TRBJ2-7; D remains unclear. CDR1 is LGHNA and CDR2 is YSLEER in the germline V gene. There are 16 residues in the CDR3. The ends were cut back, 1 base at V and 3 bases at J, with 16 bases in the middle. CDR3 region: CASSQVYPIQDYEQYF. The CDR3 bases are TGCGCCAGCAGCCAAGTCTATCCGATTCAAGACTACGAGCAGTACTTC.

The chain employs TRBV27 and TRBJ2-6, with a possible D match to TRBD1 (6 bases). The CDR3 consists of 15 residues. Trimming left V 4 bases short and J 0 bases short, with 7 bases between. The V gene's germline CDR1 is MNHEY and CDR2 SMNVEV (reference sequence). The CDR3 loop reads CASSWTDSGANVLTF. In DNA, the CDR3 is TGTGCCAGCAGTTGGACAGACTCTGGGGCCAACGTCCTGACTTTC.

This clonotype was seen more than once but under ten times. The chain employs TRBV14 and TRBJ2-1; TRBD1 agrees at 7 bases. The V gene end was trimmed by 1 base and the J gene end by 4 bases; junction bases not matched to a gene: 4. CDR1 and CDR2 (germline): SGHDN, FVKESK. CDR3 size: 15 residues. CDR3 coding DNA: TGTGCCAGCAGCCAAGCACAGGGGTTTTACAATGAGCAGTTCTTC. Its protein is CASSQAQGFYNEQFF.

This clonotype was detected a few times. V and J are TRBV10-3 and TRBJ1-5; D remains ambiguous. Trimming removed 0 bases from V and 6 bases from J, with 12 bases in between. The CDR3 runs to 15 residues. Germline CDR1 ENHRY, CDR2 SYGVKD. The CDR3 sequence is CAISESGGSAQPQHF. The CDR3, as DNA: TGTGCCATCAGTGAGTCCGGAGGGTCGGCTCAGCCCCAGCATTTT.

This clonotype was detected a few times. V and J are TRBV5-1 and TRBJ2-1; no firm D call. V was pared by 3 bases and J by 6 bases, with 13 bases between. Germline CDR1 SGHRS, CDR2 YFSETQ. The CDR3 is made up of 14 amino acids. Here the CDR3 DNA reads TGCGCCAGCAGCTCTGGGGTAGGGTCCAATGAGCAGTTCTTC. Protein product: CASSSGVGSNEQFF.

The chain employs TRBV20-1 and TRBJ2-1; 15 bases fit TRBD2. With V trimmed by 3 bases and J by 15 bases, 15 bases remained unmatched. From germline, CDR1 is DFQATT and CDR2 SNEGSKA (reference sequence). There are 16 residues in the CDR3. This CDR3 is CSARNLRTSGGALGFF. The CDR3 DNA reads TGCAGTGCTAGGAACCTTAGGACTAGCGGGGGGGCCTTGGGGTTCTTC.

The chain is built from TRBV28 and TRBJ1-1; D is possibly TRBD1 (6 bases). CDR1 is MDHEN, CDR2 SYDVKM, per germline. The V end lost 11 bases, the J end lost 1 base, and 8 bases lay between the germline ends. This CDR3 has 11 residues. CDR3 nucleotides: TGTGCCGGACAGACGAACACTGAAGCTTTCTTT. It specifies CAGQTNTEAFF.

The chain links TRBV15 to TRBJ2-1; 15 nucleotides align to TRBD2. Germline V gives CDR1 LNHNV, CDR2 YYDKDF (reference sequence). The junction had 4 bases not matched to a gene; V was cut back by 4 bases and J by 9 bases. This CDR3 comprises 15 residues. This chain's CDR3 is CATSTGLAGGFEQFF. CDR3 DNA sequence: TGTGCCACCAGCACAGGACTAGCGGGGGGGTTTGAGCAGTTCTTC.

The chain is built from TRBV19 and TRBJ1-1; 7 nucleotides match TRBD1. V trimming: 5 bases; J trimming: 3 bases; junction bases outside the gene matches: 12. The CDR3 is 16 residues long. CDR1 and CDR2 (germline): LNHDA, SQIVND (reference sequence). CDR3 DNA sequence: TGTGCCAGTAGTCCCTACGGAGGGGGCTCAGACACTGAAGCTTTCTTT. Translating gives CASSPYGGGSDTEAFF.

The rearrangement links TRBV10-3 to TRBJ2-3; D is undetermined. Trimming cost V 4 bases and J 2 bases, with 13 bases left between them. Germline V lookup: CDR1 ENHRY, CDR2 SYGVKD. CDR3 length: 15 amino acids. CDR3 nucleotides: TGTGCCATCAGTGTGGAAGTTTCTTCCACAGATACGCAGTATTTT. Encoded protein: CAISVEVSSTDTQYF.

This chain connects TRBV12-3 or TRBV12-4 to TRBJ2-7; 8 nucleotides agree with TRBD2. The CDR3 sequence is 14 residues long. V dropped 10 bases and J dropped 6; count of bases not matched to a gene: 14. Here the CDR3 reads CATNSAGERGEQYF. The CDR3 bases are TGTGCCACCAACTCAGCGGGAGAAAGAGGCGAGCAGTACTTC.

This chain links TRBV7-8 with TRBJ1-2; D might be TRBD1 (5 bases). With 0 bases removed from V and 2 bases from J, the gap between germline ends came to 10 bases. This CDR3 has 15 amino acids. Per the germline V gene, CDR1 is SGHVS and CDR2 is FQNEAQ. This CDR3 is CASSLAPRVNYGYTF. CDR3 nucleotide sequence: TGTGCCAGCAGCTTAGCGCCCAGGGTCAACTATGGCTACACCTTC.

This clonotype was counted a few times. The chain is built from TRBV5-1 and TRBJ1-1; D unresolved. This CDR3 is built from 14 residues. CDR1 and CDR2 from the germline V gene are SGHRS and YFSETQ. Deletions cut 0 bases from V and 0 bases from J, with 6 bases between. CDR3 DNA sequence: TGCGCCAGCAGCTTGGGACACATGAACACTGAAGCTTTCTTT. Its protein product is CASSLGHMNTEAFF.

This clonotype was recorded at least ten times. The chain joins TRBV27 to TRBJ1-1; 8 bases map to TRBD1. Per germline, CDR1 MNHEY and CDR2 SMNVEV (reference sequence). The CDR3 runs 14 residues. V was pared by 5 bases and J by 3 bases, with 5 bases of the junction left unmatched. CDR3 nucleotide sequence: TGTGCCAGCAGTCTACGACAGGGGTACACTGAAGCTTTCTTT. Protein product: CASSLRQGYTEAFF.

This clonotype has more than one count but fewer than ten. V gene TRBV6-5 combines with J gene TRBJ1-2; D not resolved. This CDR3 region has 14 residues. V was clipped by 0 bases and J by 6 bases, with 11 bases between them. Germline-derived CDR1 and CDR2 are MNHEY and SVGAGI. The CDR3 spells CASSYSGGWNGYTF. The CDR3 DNA follows: TGTGCCAGCAGTTACTCGGGAGGGTGGAATGGCTACACCTTC.